The sequence of this TCR beta chain was determined in a study of cytotoxic CD8 clonotypes in ibrutinib-treated CLL. As for the study in general: Of the patients, about a dozen were relapsed/refractory, about 15 treatment-naive and approximately 18 IGHV unmutated.

CDR1 and CDR2 from the germline V gene are GTSNPN and SVGIG (reference sequence). The V gene lost 1 base and the J gene lost 5 bases, with 9 bases spanning the gap. CDR3 length equals 13 residues. The repertoire was sequenced with immunoSEQ multiplex PCR; TCRdb's copy has only in-frame clones and lacks some. The sample has roughly 14,000 clones, 55% to 75% seen once. The table lists this clone with a few counts. Other DNA sequences in the sample encode the same CDR3. This receptor was taken from a human donor with chronic lymphocytic leukemia. This sequence joins TRBV30 and TRBJ1-5; possible D gene TRBD1, 5 bases. Sequencing was performed on PBMCs, taken before ibrutinib treatment. The CDR3 sequence is CAWSAAGDQPQHF. For the CDR3, the DNA is TGTGCCTGGAGTGCGGCGGGGGATCAGCCCCAGCATTTT.